The 30 T cell receptor beta chains below come from one sample, sequenced in a study of T-cell memory formation after mild COVID-19. TCRdb reprocessed the 5' RACE reads via MiXCR and lists one record per CDR3 protein. The sample lists about 130,000 distinct CDR3 sequences, approximately 17% occurring once. Sequences were obtained from PBMCs or a T cell subset sorted from them (not recorded which). Source of these receptors: a young man who had mild COVID-19 (a few samples of this study predate the infection). Cell type and time point are not known.

The sample holds a few counts of this clonotype. The chain is built from TRBV5-1 and TRBJ2-1; 12 bases line up with TRBD2. The CDR3 loop spans 17 amino acids. The germline gives CDR1 SGHRS, CDR2 YFSETQ. J lost 8 bases, V lost 5 bases, and 14 bases had no gene match. The DNA for the CDR3 is TGCGCCAGCAGAACTCAACCTAGCGGGGGGGCTGTGGATGAGCAGTTCTTC. Amino acids: CASRTQPSGGAVDEQFF.

This clonotype appeared a few times. V gene TRBV6-1 combines with J gene TRBJ2-3; TRBD1 agrees at 7 bases. V lost 2 bases and J lost 6; bases outside the gene matches: 5. The length of the CDR3 is 14 residues. Looked up from germline, CDR1 is MNHNS and CDR2 is SASEGT. The CDR3 DNA reads as TGTGCCAGCAGTGAATTACAGGGGTCGGATACGCAGTATTTT. Its translation: CASSELQGSDTQYF.

In its sample, this clonotype was seen many times. The V call is TRBV10-1, the J call TRBJ2-2; possibly TRBD2 for D (6 bases). Per the germline V gene, CDR1 is WNHNN and CDR2 is SYGVQD (reference sequence). V was shortened by 4 bases and J by 7 bases, with 13 bases between the two germline ends. The CDR3 length is 14 residues. The CDR3 DNA is TGCGCCAGCAGTGTGGCAGGGCGGGACGGGGAGCTGTTTTTT. Its translation: CASSVAGRDGELFF.

V and J are TRBV7-2 and TRBJ1-2, with D possibly matching TRBD1 (5 bases). From germline, CDR1 is SGHTA and CDR2 FQGNSA. The CDR3 loop spans 15 amino acids. The V and J ends lost 2 bases and 2 bases respectively, with 12 bases between them. CDR3 in amino acids: CASSLTTTANYGYTF. CDR3 bases: TGTGCCAGCAGCTTAACCACGACAGCAAACTATGGCTACACCTTC.

The genes are TRBV2 and TRBJ1-5; a possible D gene is TRBD1 (5 bases). The V and J ends lost 4 bases and 3 bases respectively, with 13 bases between them. Germline V gives CDR1 SNHLY, CDR2 FYNNEI. The CDR3 has 15 residues. CDR3 protein: CASSVQGGNNQPQHF. Here the CDR3 DNA reads TGTGCCAGCAGTGTCCAGGGAGGGAACAATCAGCCCCAGCATTTT.

The chain uses TRBV6-1 and TRBJ2-2; D might be TRBD2 (6 bases). The CDR3 extends over 14 amino acids. The germline CDR1 and CDR2 sequences are MNHNS and SASEGT. Between the trimmed V and J ends, which lost 5 bases and 4 bases, there was a span of 11 bases. The CDR3 region is CASSPLGGTGELFF. The DNA for the CDR3 is TGTGCCAGCAGTCCCCTGGGGGGCACCGGGGAGCTGTTTTTT.

This clonotype appeared a few times. The V and J genes are TRBV28 and TRBJ1-1, with 7 bases lining up with TRBD1. The V and J ends lost 6 bases and 9 bases, in that order; junction bases with no gene match: 10. Looked up from germline, CDR1 is MDHEN and CDR2 is SYDVKM. This CDR3 region has 13 residues. The CDR3 DNA reads as TGTGCCAGCAGCCAAAACCAACAGGGGAAAGCTTTCTTT. This gives the protein CASSQNQQGKAFF.

For the CDR3, the DNA is TGTGCCAGCAGCCATTATACAGGGAAGGACACTGAAGCTTTCTTT. This encodes CASSHYTGKDTEAFF. The chain carries TRBV11-2 and TRBJ1-1, with D possibly TRBD1 on 6 matching bases. V was pared by 5 bases and J by 3 bases, with 16 bases between. CDR3 length: 15 amino acids. Germline CDR1 is SGHAT and CDR2 is FQNNGV.

This clonotype was recorded many times. The chain uses TRBV12-3 or TRBV12-4 and TRBJ2-3; 9 nucleotides match TRBD1. The CDR3 has 15 amino acids. J lost 6 bases, V lost 8 bases, and 12 bases had no gene match. The CDR3 coding sequence is TGTGCCAGCGCCGTGACGGGACAGGGCCAGGATACGCAGTATTTT. This codes for CASAVTGQGQDTQYF.

The chain is built from TRBV7-8 and TRBJ2-7; D call uncertain. This CDR3 spans 13 amino acids. Germline V lookup: CDR1 SGHVS, CDR2 FQNEAQ. V lost 0 bases and J lost 2, with 5 bases in between. This CDR3 reads CASSLAGTYEQYF. The CDR3 DNA reads as TGTGCCAGCAGCTTAGCGGGGACCTACGAGCAGTACTTC. Filled out from reference TRBV7-8 and TRBJ2-7, the complete variable domain reads GAGVSQSPRYKVAKRGQDVALRCDPISGHVSLFWYQQALGQGPEFLTYFQNEAQLDKSGLPSDRFFAERPEGSVSTLKIQRTQQEDSAVYLCASSLAGTYEQYFGPGTRLTVT.

This clonotype was picked up a small number of times. The V gene is TRBV28, the J gene TRBJ2-5, with no clear D. The CDR3 consists of 13 residues. Per germline, CDR1 MDHEN and CDR2 SYDVKM. Trimming took off 3 bases at V and 4 bases at J, with 9 bases between the two ends. This CDR3 reads CASSFGIIETQYF. The CDR3 nucleotides read TGTGCCAGCAGTTTTGGCATTATAGAGACCCAGTACTTC. The variable domain in full, with the rest retrieved from reference TRBV28 and TRBJ2-5, is DVKVTQSSRYLVKRTGEKVFLECVQDMDHENMFWYRQDPGLGLRLIYFSYDVKMKEKGDIPEGYSVSREKKERFSLILESASTNQTSMYLCASSFGIIETQYFGPGTRLLVL.

This clonotype has a handful of counts. The rearrangement links TRBV12-3 or TRBV12-4 to TRBJ2-4, with 10 bases identical to TRBD2. Unmatched junction bases numbered 9, after V lost 3 bases and J lost 1 base. This CDR3 is built from 18 residues. The CDR3: CASSFAAGGLGAKNIQYF. CDR3 coding DNA: TGTGCCAGCAGTTTCGCAGCGGGGGGGCTCGGGGCCAAAAACATTCAGTACTTC.

This clonotype turned up a few times. The chain couples TRBV4-3 to TRBJ2-5; 11 bases are a match to TRBD1. The ends lost 5 bases at V and 4 bases at J; junction bases unmatched: 6. Germline V gene lookup returns CDR1 LGHNA and CDR2 YSLEER. This CDR3 region has 15 residues. DNA of the CDR3: TGCGCCAGCAGCACCCAGGACAGGGGGCTAGAGACCCAGTACTTC. Its translation: CASSTQDRGLETQYF.

The CDR3 sequence is CASSLAFSSYNSPLHF. CDR3 nucleotides: TGCGCCAGCAGCTTGGCCTTCAGCTCCTATAATTCACCCCTCCACTTT. This chain connects TRBV5-1 to TRBJ1-6; D is unclear. V was cut by 0 bases and J by 0 bases, with 7 bases left in between. This CDR3 is built from 16 residues. Per germline, CDR1 SGHRS and CDR2 YFSETQ.

The rearrangement joins TRBV7-9 to TRBJ1-6; weak D call: TRBD1 (5 bases). This CDR3 comprises 14 residues. Germline CDR1 SEHNR, CDR2 FQNEAQ (reference sequence). V gave up 5 bases and J gave up 6 bases, with 11 bases separating them. As DNA, the CDR3 is TGTGCCAGCAGCATCCGGGACCCTAATTCACCCCTCCACTTT. It encodes CASSIRDPNSPLHF.

With respect to this clonotype: An end of the junction does not agree with germline; a read error may underlie this. The J gene is TRBJ2-1, the V gene TRBV4-3, with 7 bases aligning to TRBD2. The CDR3 has 18 residues. Looked up from germline, CDR1 is LGHNA and CDR2 is YSLEER. CDR3 nucleotide sequence: TGCGACAGCAGCCAAGATTTCCGGACTAGGGCCCTCTACAATGAGCAGTTCTTC. Its translation is CDSSQDFRTRALYNEQFF.

This chain uses TRBV5-1 with TRBJ2-3, with 8 bases fitting TRBD2. CDR3 length equals 14 residues. Germline V CDR1 and CDR2: SGHRS, YFSETQ. Unmatched junction bases numbered 8, after V lost 7 bases and J lost 4 bases. The CDR3 reads CASSRTSPPDTQYF. DNA of the CDR3: TGCGCCAGCTCTCGGACTAGCCCCCCAGATACGCAGTATTTT.

This clonotype was seen more than once but under ten times. This sequence joins TRBV5-1 and TRBJ2-2; 9 bases are shared with TRBD2. Germline CDR1 and CDR2: SGHRS and YFSETQ. The CDR3 loop spans 16 amino acids. The junction had 10 bases not matched to a gene; V was cut back by 4 bases and J by 6 bases. Here the CDR3 reads CASSIAGTSRAGELFF. The DNA of the CDR3 is TGCGCCAGCAGCATAGCCGGGACTAGCCGGGCCGGGGAGCTGTTTTTT.

V usage is TRBV7-9 and J usage is TRBJ1-3; D possibly corresponds to TRBD1 (6 bases). V was pared by 2 bases and J by 8 bases, with 16 bases between. Germline V gene sequence: CDR1 SEHNR, CDR2 FQNEAQ (reference sequence). CDR3 length: 15 residues. CDR3 DNA: TGTGCCAGCAGCTTAAGGCGGCCAGACAGGCACACCATATATTTT. Its translation: CASSLRRPDRHTIYF.

The gene calls are TRBV7-9 and TRBJ2-2; possibly TRBD2 for D (6 bases). Deletions cut 5 bases from V and 4 bases from J, with 14 bases between. There are 15 residues in the CDR3. The germline gives CDR1 SEHNR, CDR2 FQNEAQ (reference sequence). CDR3 loop: CASSLTSSVTGELFF. CDR3 bases: TGTGCCAGCAGCCTGACTAGTTCGGTCACCGGGGAGCTGTTTTTT.

This clonotype was detected ten times or more. The chain uses TRBV29-1 and TRBJ2-2; a weak D match, TRBD1 (6 bases). With 6 bases removed from V and 1 base from J, the gap between germline ends came to 12 bases. This CDR3 contains 14 residues. CDR1 and CDR2 from the germline V gene are SQVTM and ANQGSEA. This chain's CDR3 is CSVSGVLNTGELFF. In DNA, the CDR3 is TGCAGCGTCTCAGGGGTTTTGAACACCGGGGAGCTGTTTTTT.

In this sample, this clonotype turned up a few times. V usage is TRBV5-1 and J usage is TRBJ2-7, with 7 bases aligning to TRBD1. V lost 4 bases and J lost 2; bases outside the gene matches: 3. There are 13 residues in the CDR3. Germline V CDR1 and CDR2: SGHRS, YFSETQ. DNA of the CDR3: TGCGCCAGCAGCCTCACAGGGGCCTACGAGCAGTACGTC. Translating gives CASSLTGAYEQYV.

This clonotype showed up just a few times. Here the CDR3 DNA reads TGTGCCAGCAGCTTATTTGGCCTAAGAGGGTCCGGGGAGCTGTTTTTT. It translates to CASSLFGLRGSGELFF. The chain employs TRBV7-9 and TRBJ2-2; a possible D gene is TRBD2 (5 bases). CDR1 is SEHNR and CDR2 is FQNEAQ in the germline V gene (reference sequence). CDR3 length: 16 residues. Trimming took off 2 bases at V and 6 bases at J, with 16 bases between the two ends.

This clonotype has a single count. DNA for the CDR3: TGTGCCACCGGCTCCCCTATGTATAATTCACCCCTCCACTTT. Translating gives CATGSPMYNSPLHF. This chain links TRBV2 with TRBJ1-6, with no clear D. This CDR3 is built from 14 residues. CDR1 and CDR2 from the germline V gene are SNHLY and FYNNEI. Deletions cut 10 bases from V and 4 bases from J, with 14 bases between.

This clonotype has a count of ten or more. The chain has TRBV20-1 and TRBJ2-5; 7 bases agree with TRBD1. The junction had 7 bases not matched to a gene; V was cut back by 5 bases and J by 1 base. The CDR3 length is 14 residues. Germline-derived CDR1 and CDR2 are DFQATT and SNEGSKA (reference sequence). This chain's CDR3 is CSAGPGTVQETQYF. Here the CDR3 DNA reads TGCAGTGCTGGCCCTGGGACAGTCCAAGAGACCCAGTACTTC.

This clonotype has ten or more counts. The rearrangement links TRBV12-3 or TRBV12-4 to TRBJ1-4; D call uncertain. V was shortened by 4 bases and J by 2 bases, with 8 bases between the two germline ends. The CDR3 is 14 residues long. CDR3 DNA sequence: TGTGCCAGCAGTTGGGGTGTCACTAATGAAAAACTGTTTTTT. This encodes CASSWGVTNEKLFF.

V is TRBV10-3 and J is TRBJ2-5, with 8 bases lining up with TRBD1. Germline lookup yields CDR1 ENHRY and CDR2 SYGVKD. This CDR3 region has 14 residues. V shed 4 bases, J shed 4 bases, and the junction held 5 bases outside the gene matches. The CDR3 nucleotides are TGTGCCATCAGTGGCATACAGGGGGGAGAGACCCAGTACTTC. Its protein product is CAISGIQGGETQYF.

The rearrangement links TRBV7-2 to TRBJ1-2; maybe TRBD1 (6 bases). V was clipped by 6 bases and J by 4 bases, with 15 bases between them. The CDR3 is 14 residues long. Germline V CDR1 and CDR2: SGHTA, FQGNSA. CDR3: CASRPTRGFYGYTF. Written as DNA, the CDR3 is TGTGCCAGCAGACCAACCAGGGGCTTCTATGGCTACACCTTC.

This chain links TRBV4-1 with TRBJ1-5; D unclear. Germline assignment: CDR1 MGHRA and CDR2 YSYEKL. The CDR3 contains 17 residues. V was pared by 0 bases and J by 0 bases, with 12 bases between. The CDR3 DNA follows: TGCGCCAGCAGCCAAGATATCGCCAGCTATAGCAATCAGCCCCAGCATTTT. As protein: CASSQDIASYSNQPQHF.

J is TRBJ2-1 and V is TRBV20-1; tentative D call: TRBD2 (5 bases). The germline V and J ends were trimmed by 3 bases and 1 base, with 10 bases remaining between them. Germline V CDR1 and CDR2: DFQATT, SNEGSKA (reference sequence). The CDR3 spans 14 residues. This CDR3 reads CSASPPGSYNEQFF. The CDR3 DNA is TGCAGTGCTAGCCCCCCGGGGTCCTACAATGAGCAGTTCTTC.